The 8 T cell receptor beta chains presented below share a single source sample, sequenced in a study of OX40 agonist ivuxolimab in advanced cancers. Data came from immunoSEQ multiplex PCR; TCRdb stores just in-frame clones and leaves some out. The sample lists tens of thousands of clones, 80% to 90% occurring once. Specimen: CD4+ or CD8+ T cells sorted from blood, collected in a trial of the OX40 agonist ivuxolimab. These receptors came from an adult with an advanced solid tumor such as melanoma, head and neck, liver or kidney cancer.

CDR3 nucleotide sequence: TGTGCCAGCAGTTTAAGGGGGACACTCGAGGCCACCATATATTTT. This translates into CASSLRGTLEATIYF. This chain links TRBV28 with TRBJ1-3; a possible D gene is TRBD1 (6 bases). Trimming pared 2 bases from V and 9 bases from J, leaving 17 bases between. Germline V CDR1 and CDR2: MDHEN, SYDVKM. The CDR3 is 15 residues long.

CDR3 nucleotides: TGTGCCAGCAGCTTAAACGCGGGGACCTTCGGGGAAGATACGCAGTATTTT. Its translation: CASSLNAGTFGEDTQYF. The V and J genes are TRBV7-3 and TRBJ2-3; tentatively, D is TRBD2 (6 bases). This CDR3 comprises 17 residues. The V end was cut by 1 base, the J end by 5 bases, with 19 bases between. CDR1 and CDR2 from the germline V gene are SGHTA and FQGTGA.

The chain joins TRBV4-1 to TRBJ2-5; D gene ambiguous. This CDR3 comprises 16 residues. Germline-derived CDR1 and CDR2 are MGHRA and YSYEKL. V dropped 5 bases and J dropped 1 base, with 17 bases sitting between them. DNA for the CDR3: TGCGCCAGCAGCGCTCAGGCGACGGACCGCCAAGAGACCCAGTACTTC. Amino acid sequence: CASSAQATDRQETQYF.

Remarks on this clone: At one end the junction does not follow the germline gene, possibly because of a read error. The V gene is TRBV7-7, the J gene TRBJ2-1; 7 nucleotides match TRBD1. The CDR3 has 16 amino acids. Germline CDR1 and CDR2: SSHAT and FNYEAQ (reference sequence). The CDR3 sequence is CASSLGDREPYNEQFF. CDR3 bases: TGTGCTAGCAGCTTGGGCGACAGGGAACCCTACAATGAGCAGTTCTTC.

The rearrangement joins TRBV7-9 to TRBJ1-1, with TRBD1 as a possible D gene (5 bases). Germline-derived CDR1 and CDR2 are SEHNR and FQNEAQ (reference sequence). V lost 5 bases and J 2 bases, leaving 12 bases between the germline ends. The CDR3 is 14 amino acids. The CDR3 spells CASSPDSPNTEAFF. The CDR3 DNA sequence: TGTGCCAGCAGCCCCGACAGCCCCAACACTGAAGCTTTCTTT.

The chain joins TRBV7-9 to TRBJ2-5; possibly TRBD2 for D (5 bases). This CDR3 is built from 14 residues. V was pared by 2 bases and J by 3 bases, with 10 bases between. Germline-derived CDR1 and CDR2 are SEHNR and FQNEAQ (reference sequence). Written as DNA, the CDR3 is TGTGCCAGCAGCTTAACGTCCGGGGAAGAGACCCAGTACTTC. Translating gives CASSLTSGEETQYF.

The chain recombines TRBV27 with TRBJ1-2; 7 bases are shared with TRBD1. The V and J ends lost 6 bases and 4 bases, in that order; junction bases with no gene match: 17. Germline lookup yields CDR1 MNHEY and CDR2 SMNVEV (reference sequence). The CDR3 runs to 17 residues. The CDR3 nucleotides are TGTGCCAGCAGACCCCGGGACAGCCTACTAGAGATCTATGGCTACACCTTC. Translating it yields CASRPRDSLLEIYGYTF.

This CDR3 reads CASSPRDRTYNEQFF. CDR3 bases: TGTGCCAGCAGCCCCCGGGACAGGACCTACAATGAGCAGTTCTTC. The chain is built from TRBV14 and TRBJ2-1, with 8 bases that match TRBD1. This CDR3 has 15 residues. CDR1 and CDR2 (germline): SGHDN, FVKESK. With 4 bases clipped from V and 2 bases from J, the junction kept 4 bases outside the gene matches.